The rows below give T cell receptor beta chains drawn from one sample of a study of technical replicates of blood from a few donors. Using immunoSEQ multiplex PCR, the repertoire was profiled, and TCRdb retains in-frame clones only, with some absent. Among some 60,000 clones, about nine tenths were seen once, and the ten largest hold 3% to 4%. Sequenced sample: PBMCs. The receptors were gathered from a human donor in good health. Some clones in this sample may be carry-over from other donors' samples. The CDR3 runs from the conserved cysteine through the conserved F or W. A D gene is named only where the DNA matches it firmly. The size field is filled for only some rows; it gives once, few, many or a size class.

j_gene | abundance | d_gene | v_gene | CDR3aa | CDR3nt
TRBJ2-1 | . | TRBD2 | TRBV4-2 | CASSQETSAPVF | TGTGCCAGCAGCCAAGAGACTAGCGCGCCGGTCTTC
TRBJ2-1 | . | . | TRBV5-1 | CASSLSDYNEQFF | TGCGCCAGCAGCTTGTCAGACTACAATGAGCAGTTCTTC
TRBJ2-3 | . | TRBD2 | TRBV27 | CASSLSGGGLAGNTQYF | TGTGCCAGCAGTTTAAGTGGAGGGGGACTAGCGGGTAATACGCAGTATTTT
TRBJ2-5 | . | . | TRBV7-2 | CASTQGVWNQETQYF | TGTGCCAGCACCCAAGGGGTATGGAACCAAGAGACCCAGTACTTC
TRBJ2-3 | . | TRBD2 | TRBV5-4 | CASSFRAGVTDTQYF | TGTGCCAGCAGCTTTCGAGCGGGAGTGACAGATACGCAGTATTTT
TRBJ2-4 | . | . | TRBV6-5 | CASKPGLTQNIQYF | TGTGCCAGCAAGCCAGGCTTAACTCAAAACATTCAGTACTTC
TRBJ2-1 | . | TRBD2 | TRBV4-3 | CASSQGSGGWDEQFF | TGCGCCAGCAGCCAAGGTAGCGGGGGGTGGGATGAGCAGTTCTTC
TRBJ1-1 | . | . | TRBV6-1 | CASSEGGFTEAFF | TGTGCCAGCAGTGAAGGGGGCTTCACTGAAGCTTTCTTT
TRBJ2-7 | . | TRBD1 | TRBV19 | CASSIGQGPLSYEQYF | TGTGCCAGTAGTATAGGACAGGGTCCCTTAAGCTACGAGCAGTACTTC
TRBJ1-2 | few | TRBD1 | TRBV7-9 | CASSPADTGANYGYTF | TGTGCCAGCAGCCCCGCGGACACAGGGGCCAACTATGGCTACACCTTC
TRBJ1-1 | . | TRBD1 | TRBV6-1 | CASSRRDRALTEAFF | TGTGCCAGCAGTCGCCGGGACAGGGCTCTCACTGAAGCTTTCTTT
TRBJ1-4 | . | TRBD1 | TRBV5-1 | CASGLTGDEKLFF | TGCGCCAGCGGATTGACAGGGGATGAAAAACTGTTTTTT
TRBJ2-1 | . | TRBD2 | TRBV4-1 | CASSPARRGGYNEQFF | TGCGCCAGCAGCCCCGCCCGGCGGGGGGGGTACAATGAGCAGTTCTTC
TRBJ2-5 | . | TRBD1 | TRBV5-6 | CASSRNRGTTQYF | TGTGCCAGCAGCAGAAACAGGGGGACGACCCAGTACTTC
TRBJ2-5 | . | TRBD1 | TRBV7-2 | CASSREGQDAQYF | TGTGCCAGCAGTCGTGAGGGACAGGACGCCCAGTACTTC
TRBJ1-1 | . | TRBD1 | TRBV11-3 | CASSQTGRRNTEAFF | TGTGCCAGCAGCCAGACAGGGAGACGGAACACTGAAGCTTTCTTT
TRBJ2-1 | . | TRBD2 | TRBV5-6 | CASSRDRGRIHNEQFF | TGTGCCAGCAGTCGGGATCGCGGGAGGATTCACAATGAGCAGTTCTTC
TRBJ2-1 | . | TRBD2 | TRBV4-1 | CASSQAGAGWDEQFF | TGCGCCAGCAGCCAAGCGGGAGCGGGGTGGGATGAGCAGTTCTTC
TRBJ1-2 | . | TRBD1 | TRBV7-9 | CASTLAGGAYGYTF | TGTGCCAGCACTCTGGCAGGGGGTGCCTATGGCTACACCTTC
TRBJ2-3 | . | . | TRBV2 | CASSDSGVGTDTQYF | TGTGCCAGCAGTGATTCGGGGGTAGGCACAGATACGCAGTATTTT
TRBJ2-7 | . | . | TRBV5-4 | CATRRLASPHEQYF | TGTGCCACCCGAAGGCTAGCTTCCCCCCACGAGCAGTACTTC
TRBJ1-6 | . | TRBD1 | TRBV2 | CASRGPGTGADSPLHF | TGTGCCAGCAGGGGTCCCGGGACAGGGGCGGATTCACCCCTCCACTTT
TRBJ2-5 | . | . | TRBV11-1 | CASSLSSAGGQRETQYF | TGTGCCAGCAGTCTGTCATCGGCGGGCGGGCAGCGAGAGACCCAGTACTTC
TRBJ1-1 | . | . | TRBV13 | CASRVGGNTEAFF | TGTGCCAGCAGAGTCGGGGGAAACACTGAAGCTTTCTTT
TRBJ1-3 | . | . | TRBV6-6 | CASTEGGRNTIYF | TGTGCCAGCACCGAAGGAGGGAGAAACACCATATATTTT
TRBJ2-1 | once | TRBD2 | TRBV30 | CAWADTSGRPYNEQFF | TGTGCCTGGGCCGATACTAGCGGAAGACCTTACAATGAGCAGTTCTTC
TRBJ1-2 | once | . | TRBV6-1 | CASSEFEGDRYYGYTF | TGTGCCAGCAGTGAATTTGAAGGCGACAGGTACTATGGCTACACCTTC
TRBJ2-7 | . | TRBD1 | TRBV30 | CAWAKGARYEQYF | TGTGCCTGGGCGAAGGGGGCTCGGTACGAGCAGTACTTC
TRBJ2-7 | . | TRBD1 | TRBV30 | CAWSVGTGPAYEQYF | TGTGCCTGGAGTGTAGGGACAGGGCCAGCCTACGAGCAGTACTTC
TRBJ1-5 | . | TRBD1 | TRBV7-9 | CASSSEGQGGQPQHF | TGTGCCAGCAGCTCGGAGGGACAGGGTGGTCAGCCCCAGCATTTT
TRBJ2-7 | . | TRBD2 | TRBV5-1 | CASSSGPGLAVEQYF | TGCGCCAGCAGCTCTGGCCCGGGACTAGCGGTGGAGCAGTACTTC
TRBJ1-2 | . | . | TRBV11-2 | CASSLTRANYGYTF | TGTGCCAGCAGCTTAACCAGGGCTAACTATGGCTACACCTTC
TRBJ2-2 | . | TRBD1 | TRBV7-3 | CASSSDGQGARTGELFF | TGTGCCAGCAGCTCCGACGGACAGGGGGCGCGCACCGGGGAGCTGTTTTTT
TRBJ1-2 | . | TRBD1 | TRBV19 | CASSTALLTGGDGYTF | TGTGCCAGTAGTACGGCCTTGCTGACAGGGGGAGATGGCTACACCTTC
TRBJ2-7 | . | . | TRBV12-2 | CASRLARSEQYF | TGTGCAAGTCGCTTAGCGCGGAGCGAGCAGTACTTC
TRBJ2-3 | . | . | TRBV5-1 | CASSLAGGTDTQYF | TGCGCCAGCAGCTTGGCCGGGGGCACAGATACGCAGTATTTT
TRBJ1-4 | . | TRBD1 | TRBV10-3 | CAISETRQGTNEKLFF | TGTGCCATCAGTGAGACCCGACAGGGGACTAATGAAAAACTGTTTTTT
TRBJ1-2 | . | TRBD1 | TRBV5-4 | CASSSGQGIYGYTF | TGTGCCAGCAGCTCGGGACAGGGTATCTATGGCTACACCTTC
TRBJ1-5 | . | . | TRBV16 | CASSPERGALGQPQHF | TGTGCCAGCAGCCCTGAACGGGGGGCGTTAGGCCAGCCCCAGCATTTT
TRBJ2-7 | . | TRBD1 | TRBV19 | CASSVPGQGIYEQYF | TGTGCCAGTAGTGTGCCGGGACAGGGAATATACGAGCAGTACTTC
TRBJ2-1 | . | TRBD2 | TRBV7-2 | CASSGSTSGRLGEQFF | TGTGCCAGCAGCGGGTCGACTAGCGGGAGGCTCGGTGAGCAGTTCTTC
TRBJ2-2 | . | TRBD2 | TRBV11-2 | CASSLDPSGGTGELFF | TGTGCCAGCAGCTTAGATCCTAGCGGGGGAACCGGGGAGCTGTTTTTT
TRBJ1-2 | . | . | TRBV5-1 | CASSLGEEGVYGYTF | TGCGCCAGCAGCTTGGGAGAAGAAGGGGTTTATGGCTACACCTTC
TRBJ1-4 | once | . | TRBV9 | CASSLRDTDEKLFF | TGTGCCAGCAGCCTCCGGGACACCGATGAAAAACTGTTTTTT
TRBJ2-3 | . | TRBD2 | TRBV10-1 | CASKCPGLATDTQYF | TGCGCCAGCAAGTGTCCGGGACTAGCCACAGATACGCAGTATTTT
TRBJ1-2 | . | TRBD1 | TRBV7-9 | CASSLALDRDRGIDTF | TGTGCCAGCAGCTTAGCGCTGGATAGGGACAGGGGTATTGACACCTTC
TRBJ1-2 | . | . | TRBV6-1 | CASSRTENNYGYTF | TGTGCCAGCAGCCGGACAGAGAATAACTATGGCTACACCTTC
TRBJ2-7 | . | . | TRBV4-2 | CASSQDEGDKTYEQYF | TGTGCCAGCAGCCAAGACGAGGGGGACAAGACCTACGAGCAGTACTTC
TRBJ1-2 | . | TRBD1 | TRBV19 | CASTPDRAFNYGYTF | TGTGCCAGTACCCCCGACAGGGCGTTTAACTATGGCTACACCTTC
TRBJ2-1 | . | . | TRBV7-2 | CASSPETGYNEQFF | TGTGCCAGCAGCCCAGAGACAGGCTACAATGAGCAGTTCTTC
TRBJ1-2 | . | . | TRBV4-2 | CASSQPDTTNYGYTF | TGTGCCAGCAGCCAACCAGACACGACTAACTATGGCTACACCTTC
TRBJ2-1 | . | . | TRBV7-9 | CASRRDNEQFF | TGTGCCAGCAGACGGGACAACGAGCAGTTCTTC
TRBJ2-1 | once | TRBD1 | TRBV6-1 | CASRPPGTGQFF | TGTGCCAGCAGACCTCCCGGGACAGGGCAGTTCTTC
TRBJ2-3 | . | . | TRBV6-1 | CASSPGGFTDTQYF | TGTGCCAGCAGTCCGGGCGGGTTCACAGATACGCAGTATTTT
TRBJ2-7 | . | . | TRBV2 | CASSVEQGRYEQYF | TGTGCCAGCAGTGTCGAACAGGGAAGGTACGAGCAGTACTTC
TRBJ1-5 | . | TRBD1 | TRBV6-1 | CASSEQQGSNQPQHF | TGTGCCAGCAGTGAACAACAGGGGAGCAATCAGCCCCAGCATTTT